What follows are 15 T cell receptor beta chains derived from one specimen sequenced in a study of T cell repertoires in cytomegalovirus infection. These receptors are not linked to any known antigen. A single record per CDR3 protein comes from TCRdb applying MiXCR to the reads. This sample has hundreds of thousands of distinct CDR3 sequences; roughly 30% occur once, and the top ten carry under 15%. Material: cultured CD8+ T cells from PBMCs, obtained from culture after CMV antigen stimulation. Source of these receptors: a human donor in good health (CMV status not recorded). Some clones in this sample may be carry-over from other donors' samples.

In this sample, this clonotype turned up many times. The chain combines TRBV7-8 with TRBJ1-1; D is unclear. The CDR3 loop spans 18 amino acids. Trimming pared 5 bases from V and 0 bases from J, leaving 22 bases between. Germline assignment: CDR1 SGHVS and CDR2 FQNEAQ. The CDR3 region is CASSPRSVQSGMNTEAFF. The CDR3 DNA reads TGTGCCAGCAGCCCACGGAGTGTACAGTCGGGCATGAACACTGAAGCTTTCTTT.

The J gene is TRBJ2-2, the V gene TRBV19, with 9 bases aligning to TRBD1. This CDR3 has 16 amino acids. CDR1 and CDR2 (germline): LNHDA, SQIVND (reference sequence). The trim removed 7 bases at V and 4 bases at J, leaving 10 bases unmatched. CDR3 region: CASTNPDRGTTGELFF. The DNA of the CDR3 is TGTGCCAGTACCAACCCGGACAGGGGAACCACCGGGGAGCTGTTTTTT.

This clonotype occurred a few times. J is TRBJ2-1 and V is TRBV5-4, with D perhaps matching TRBD2 (6 bases). Germline-derived CDR1 and CDR2 are SGHNT and YYREEE (reference sequence). The V end was cut by 4 bases, the J end by 6 bases, with 20 bases between. The CDR3 has 16 residues. Written as DNA, the CDR3 is TGTGCCAGCAGCACCGACTGGAGGGGTCTTTTCAATGAGCAGTTCTTC. It specifies CASSTDWRGLFNEQFF.

The chain joins TRBV6-6 to TRBJ2-7; a weak D match, TRBD2 (6 bases). In germline, CDR1 is MNHNY, CDR2 SVGAGI (reference sequence). The CDR3 contains 11 residues. V was trimmed by 8 bases and J by 6 bases, leaving 11 bases between them. CDR3 amino acids: CASSAGFEQYV. CDR3 bases: TGTGCCAGCTCCGCGGGGTTCGAGCAGTACGTC.

The CDR3 coding sequence is TGTGCCAGCAGAGAAGACAGGATAAGGCAGTACGTC. It specifies CASREDRIRQYV. The gene calls are TRBV2 and TRBJ2-7; the D gene is possibly TRBD1 (6 bases). Germline V gene sequence: CDR1 SNHLY, CDR2 FYNNEI. This CDR3 region has 12 residues.

There are a few counts of this clonotype. The gene calls are TRBV4-3 and TRBJ2-1, with 9 nucleotides matching TRBD2. Looked up from germline, CDR1 is LGHNA and CDR2 is YSLEER. The CDR3 spans 17 residues. The J segment lost 2 bases and the V segment lost 0 bases, leaving 5 bases of the junction unmatched. CDR3 nucleotide sequence: TGCGCCAGCAGCCAAGATATTGCGGGGGGGCCCTACAATGAGCAGTTCTTC. It translates to CASSQDIAGGPYNEQFF.

The rearrangement uses TRBV2 and TRBJ2-3, with 9 bases aligning to TRBD2. Trimming cost V 6 bases and J 0 bases; bases outside gene matches: 10. From germline, CDR1 is SNHLY and CDR2 FYNNEI. The CDR3 covers 17 residues. CDR3 sequence: CASSGTLAGESTDTQYF. The CDR3, as DNA: TGTGCCAGCAGCGGAACTTTAGCGGGGGAGAGCACAGATACGCAGTATTTT.

This clonotype has a count of ten or more. V usage is TRBV12-3 or TRBV12-4 and J usage is TRBJ2-2; 7 nucleotides line up with TRBD2. The CDR3 spans 15 residues. V shed 5 bases and J 4 bases; nucleotides not matched to a gene: 7. CDR3 nucleotides: TGTGCCAGCAGTCCCTTGGGGAGGGGCACCGGGGAGCTGTTTTTT. This gives the protein CASSPLGRGTGELFF.

The chain uses TRBV12-3 or TRBV12-4 and TRBJ1-4, with D hard to call. This CDR3 is built from 14 residues. V was pared by 5 bases and J by 5 bases, with 12 bases between. The CDR3 here is CASSIRGSNEKLFF. CDR3 nucleotide sequence: TGTGCCAGCAGTATACGAGGCTCGAATGAAAAACTGTTTTTT.

This clonotype was found a few times. V and J are TRBV27 and TRBJ2-6; D might be TRBD1 (6 bases). The CDR3 is 18 residues long. Deletions cut 0 bases from V and 0 bases from J, with 12 bases between. Germline CDR1 and CDR2: MNHEY and SMNVEV (reference sequence). The CDR3 DNA reads TGTGCCAGCAGTTTATCGGGCAGGGGCTCCTCTGGGGCCAACGTCCTGACTTTC. This gives the protein CASSLSGRGSSGANVLTF.

The chain is built from TRBV10-3 and TRBJ2-1; 7 nucleotides line up with TRBD2. Germline V gene sequence: CDR1 ENHRY, CDR2 SYGVKD. Germline trimming cut 7 bases from V and 8 bases from J; bases unmatched to any gene: 8. The length of the CDR3 is 13 residues. DNA for the CDR3: TGTGCCATCACCCACGGGGGGAACGATGAGCAGTTCTTC. The encoded protein is CAITHGGNDEQFF.

The chain combines TRBV6-2 or TRBV6-3 with TRBJ2-7; D may be TRBD1 or TRBD2 (5 bases each). The CDR3 contains 15 residues. V was shortened by 8 bases and J by 2 bases, with 19 bases between the two germline ends. The germline V gene encodes CDR1 MNHEY and CDR2 SVGEGT. The CDR3 is CASSPGTVRPYEQYV. As DNA, the CDR3 is TGTGCCAGCTCCCCCGGGACCGTCAGGCCCTACGAGCAGTACGTC.

V is TRBV27 and J is TRBJ2-1; D is ambiguous. Per germline, CDR1 MNHEY and CDR2 SMNVEV (reference sequence). The V end lost 5 bases, the J end lost 2 bases, and 7 bases lay between the germline ends. This CDR3 is built from 13 residues. CDR3 loop: CASSMHPYNEQFF. The CDR3 bases are TGTGCCAGCAGTATGCATCCCTACAATGAGCAGTTCTTC.

This clonotype has just a few counts. The chain carries TRBV6-2 or TRBV6-3 and TRBJ2-7, with 8 bases fitting TRBD2. The V gene end was trimmed by 0 bases and the J gene end by 0 bases; junction bases not matched to a gene: 4. Germline CDR1 is MNHEY and CDR2 is SVGEGT. The CDR3 runs to 16 residues. The CDR3 reads CASSYSKRGSSYEQYV. The CDR3 DNA sequence: TGTGCCAGCAGTTACTCGAAGCGGGGGAGCTCCTACGAGCAGTACGTC.

This clonotype was seen many times. The gene calls are TRBV7-2 and TRBJ2-1, with D tentatively TRBD2 (6 bases). There are 13 residues in the CDR3. Trimming cost V 5 bases and J 5 bases, with 10 bases left between them. Germline V gene data show CDR1 as SGHTA and CDR2 as FQGNSA. The CDR3 bases are TGTGCCAGCAGCCTATGGGGGGACAATGAGCAGTTCTTC. Residues: CASSLWGDNEQFF.